This T cell receptor (beta chain) was documented in a study of blood T cell repertoires in COVID-19. The method was immunoSEQ multiplex PCR; TCRdb's version includes in-frame clones alone and lacks a portion of them. The data show about 64,000 clones, about 93% seen once. Germline CDR1 and CDR2: LNHDA and SQIVND (reference sequence). J gave up 4 bases and V 5 bases, and 7 bases lay outside the gene matches. The CDR3 has 15 amino acids. The chain combines TRBV19 with TRBJ2-1; 8 nucleotides match TRBD2. The TCR was taken from a woman of 80 years or more with active COVID-19. The sequenced sample was peripheral blood. CDR3 sequence: CASSELAEIYNEQFF. The CDR3 bases are TGTGCCAGTAGTGAACTAGCGGAAATATACAATGAGCAGTTCTTC.